A selection of T cell receptor beta chains follows, all from one sample in a study of blood T cell repertoires in COVID-19. Profiling relied on immunoSEQ multiplex PCR, and the TCRdb table lists in-frame clones only, not all of them. The sample lists 150,000 to 200,000 clones, roughly four fifths occurring once. The material sequenced was peripheral blood. The receptor source for this set is a woman in her 70s with COVID-19, enrolled during active disease. Each CDR3 is given with its conserved first and last residue. The D gene is left open where the match is weak. Rows may omit the clone size; those that give it use once, few, many or a size class.

v_gene	d_gene	j_gene	abundance	CDR3aa	CDR3nt
TRBV7-9	TRBD1	TRBJ2-3	-	CASSETDRGFADTQYF	TGTGCCAGCAGCGAGACGGACAGGGGGTTCGCAGATACGCAGTATTTT
TRBV7-2	TRBD2	TRBJ2-1	-	CASSLGLAGNGNEQFF	TGTGCCAGCAGCTTAGGACTAGCGGGGAACGGAAATGAGCAGTTCTTC
TRBV4-1	TRBD2	TRBJ2-1	few	CASSQFLTSGFLNEQFF	TGCGCCAGCAGCCAATTTCTGACTAGCGGGTTTTTGAATGAGCAGTTCTTC
TRBV7-2	-	TRBJ2-3	-	CASTPVGATDTQYF	TGTGCCAGCACCCCCGTAGGGGCAACAGATACGCAGTATTTT
TRBV9	-	TRBJ2-7	-	CASSVEAGDNEQYF	TGTGCCAGCAGCGTAGAGGCAGGGGACAACGAGCAGTACTTC
TRBV6-2/TRBV6-3	-	TRBJ2-1	-	CASSNSNNEQFF	TGTGCCAGCAGCAACAGCAACAATGAGCAGTTCTTC
TRBV5-1	TRBD1	TRBJ1-1	-	CASSGEGQGGNEAFF	TGCGCCAGCAGCGGGGAAGGACAGGGTGGCAATGAAGCTTTCTTT
TRBV14	-	TRBJ2-1	-	CASSFGQTEQFF	TGTGCCAGCAGCTTCGGACAGACAGAGCAGTTCTTC
TRBV7-2	TRBD1	TRBJ2-7	-	CASSFLQGSPYEQYF	TGTGCCAGCAGCTTTCTACAGGGGTCCCCCTACGAGCAGTACTTC
TRBV5-1	TRBD1	TRBJ2-1	once	CASDRDGSYNEQFF	TGCGCCAGTGACAGGGATGGGTCCTACAATGAGCAGTTCTTC
TRBV5-1	-	TRBJ1-1	-	CASSLAPGLNTEAFF	TGCGCCAGCAGCTTGGCCCCAGGGCTGAACACTGAAGCTTTCTTT
TRBV7-9	-	TRBJ1-5	-	CASSYIGGGQPQHF	TGTGCCAGCAGCTATATCGGGGGTGGTCAGCCCCAGCATTTT
TRBV11-2	-	TRBJ2-3	-	CASSSRRTGQGRTDTQYF	TGTGCCAGCAGCTCCAGGAGAACGGGGCAGGGGCGTACAGATACGCAGTATTTT
TRBV3-1/TRBV3-2	-	TRBJ1-1	-	CASSQGEGTAFF	TGTGCCAGCAGCCAAGGTGAGGGTACAGCTTTCTTT
TRBV6-5	TRBD2	TRBJ2-3	-	CASRRAGSSTDTQYF	TGTGCCAGCAGACGAGCGGGGTCTAGCACAGATACGCAGTATTTT
TRBV4-3	TRBD2	TRBJ2-5	once	CASSQGLAGGQETQYF	TGCGCCAGCAGCCAGGGACTAGCGGGAGGTCAAGAGACCCAGTACTTC
TRBV4-1	-	TRBJ1-6	-	CASSQEDSWQNSPLHF	TGCGCCAGCAGCCAAGAGGACAGTTGGCAGAATTCACCCCTCCACTTT
TRBV18	TRBD1	TRBJ2-5	-	CASSPQTGVWETQYF	TGTGCCAGCTCACCGCAGACAGGGGTGTGGGAGACCCAGTACTTC
TRBV4-1	-	TRBJ2-1	-	CASSQGLGRSYNEQFF	TGCGCCAGCAGCCAAGGCCTGGGTCGGAGTTACAATGAGCAGTTCTTC
TRBV18	TRBD1	TRBJ1-3	-	CASSTGGAQGNTIYF	TGTGCCAGCTCTACAGGGGGCGCCCAGGGAAACACCATATATTTT
TRBV29-1	TRBD2	TRBJ2-1	-	CSVEDPTGLAGEVEQFF	TGCAGCGTTGAAGATCCTACGGGACTAGCGGGAGAGGTTGAGCAGTTCTTC